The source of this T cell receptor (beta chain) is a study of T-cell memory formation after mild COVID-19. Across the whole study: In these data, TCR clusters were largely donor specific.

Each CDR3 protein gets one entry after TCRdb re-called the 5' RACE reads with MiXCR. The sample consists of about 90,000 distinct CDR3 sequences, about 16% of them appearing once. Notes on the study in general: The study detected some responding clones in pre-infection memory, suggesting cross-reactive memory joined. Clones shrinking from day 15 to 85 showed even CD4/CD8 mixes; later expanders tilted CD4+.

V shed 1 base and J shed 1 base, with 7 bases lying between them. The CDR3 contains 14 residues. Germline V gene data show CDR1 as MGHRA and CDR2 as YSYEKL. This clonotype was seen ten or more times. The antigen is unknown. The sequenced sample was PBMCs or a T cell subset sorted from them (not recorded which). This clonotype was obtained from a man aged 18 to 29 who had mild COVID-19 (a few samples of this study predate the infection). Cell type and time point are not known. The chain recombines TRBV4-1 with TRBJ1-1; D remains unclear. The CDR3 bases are TGCGCCAGCAGCCAAGGAGACTCGAACACTGAAGCTTTCTTT. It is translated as CASSQGDSNTEAFF.